Listed below are T cell receptor beta chains from one sample, sequenced in a study of cytomegalovirus exposure and HLA in healthy donors. The assay was immunoSEQ multiplex PCR, and TCRdb's table has in-frame clones only and misses some. The table has some 170,000 clones, about 80% seen once. Material: PBMCs. The receptor source for this set is a man between 25 and 39 years old in good health and CMV-seronegative. Both conserved end residues are part of each CDR3. The D gene is left open where the match is weak. Part of the rows lack a size; the others show once, few, many or a class for expanded clones.

clone_size,j_call,d_call,v_call,cdr3_nt,cdr3_aa
.,TRBJ2-2,.,TRBV27,TGTGCCAGCAGGTGGGGCCGTAACACCGGGGAGCTGTTTTTT,CASRWGRNTGELFF
.,TRBJ1-6,.,TRBV9,TGTGCCAGCAGAGAGGGGGGGAATTCACCCCTCCACTTT,CASREGGNSPLHF
.,TRBJ2-7,TRBD1,TRBV7-6,TGTGCCAGCAGCCTAACCGGGACAGGGTATCACGAGCAGTACTTC,CASSLTGTGYHEQYF
.,TRBJ1-2,.,TRBV5-4,TGTGCCAGCAGCCAGGGATTTTACCGGGCCCATGGCTATGGCTACACCTTC,CASSQGFYRAHGYGYTF
.,TRBJ1-1,TRBD1,TRBV28,TGTGCCAGCAGGGGACAGGGAGGCACTGAAGCTTTCTTT,CASRGQGGTEAFF
.,TRBJ1-6,TRBD1,TRBV6-5,TGTGCCAGCAGTTACCCACCGGACAGGGTGCGGTCACCCCTCCACTTT,CASSYPPDRVRSPLHF
once,TRBJ1-2,.,TRBV25-1,TGTGCCAGCAGTCCCTTAGGGGGAAACTATGGCTACACCTTC,CASSPLGGNYGYTF
once,TRBJ1-1,TRBD1,TRBV7-3,TGTGCCAGCAGCTTAGGGGACAGGGACACTGAAGCTTTCTTT,CASSLGDRDTEAFF
.,TRBJ2-2,.,TRBV6-6,TGTGCCAGCAGTTCCACTTCCCAGGGTACCGGGGAGCTGTTTTTT,CASSSTSQGTGELFF
few,TRBJ2-1,TRBD2,TRBV7-8,TGTGCCAGCAGCTTAGGGACTAGCGGGATACACGGGCAGTTCTTC,CASSLGTSGIHGQFF
.,TRBJ1-5,TRBD1,TRBV27,TGTGCCAGCAGTCAAGGACAGGGCGCGAATCAGCCCCAGCATTTT,CASSQGQGANQPQHF
.,TRBJ2-5,TRBD2,TRBV5-8,TGTGCCAGCAGCTTTGGACTAGCGGGGGGAGAGACCCAGTACTTC,CASSFGLAGGETQYF
.,TRBJ2-3,TRBD2,TRBV9,TGTGCCAGCAGCGCGTCCGGGACTAGCGGGAGAGATACGCAGTATTTT,CASSASGTSGRDTQYF
.,TRBJ1-1,.,TRBV5-1,TGCGCCAGCAGCTCCGCGGCCCCGAGGAATGAAGCTTTCTTT,CASSSAAPRNEAFF
.,TRBJ2-1,.,TRBV10-3,TGTGCCATCAAAGGGGCCTCAGGGCAGAGCTCCTACAATGAGCAGTTCTTC,CAIKGASGQSSYNEQFF
.,TRBJ1-4,.,TRBV2,TGTGCCAGCAGTGAAGAGGCAGGAGCTGGGGCGGAACTGTTTTTT,CASSEEAGAGAELFF
.,TRBJ2-2,.,TRBV7-6,TGTGCCAGCAGGGCTACAGGGCGTCCTTTCACCGGGGAGCTGTTTTTT,CASRATGRPFTGELFF
.,TRBJ2-5,.,TRBV15,TGTGCCACCAGCAGAGAGGCGGAGGGTTGGTCCCAAGAGACCCAGTACTTC,CATSREAEGWSQETQYF
once,TRBJ2-7,TRBD1,TRBV7-9,TGTGCCAGCTCGGGGTACCACCGGGACAGGGACTACGAGCAGTACTTC,CASSGYHRDRDYEQYF
.,TRBJ2-1,TRBD1,TRBV9,TGTGCCAGCAGCGCACAGACAGGGGACAATGAGCAGTTCTTC,CASSAQTGDNEQFF
.,TRBJ2-2,TRBD1,TRBV18,TGTGCCAGCTCACCACTGAACAGGGGATTGGCCGGGGAGCTGTTTTTT,CASSPLNRGLAGELFF
.,TRBJ2-7,TRBD1,TRBV18,TGTGCCAGCTCACTGACAGGGCCGCGGAACGAGCAGTACTTC,CASSLTGPRNEQYF
.,TRBJ2-1,.,TRBV19,TGTGCCAGTACGCCGAGCGGGCTATACAATGAGCAGTTCTTC,CASTPSGLYNEQFF
.,TRBJ2-1,.,TRBV5-5,TGTGCCAGCAGCTTGGACAGGGCCAATGAGCAGTTCTTC,CASSLDRANEQFF
few,TRBJ1-1,.,TRBV11-2,TGTGCCAGCAGCTTAGGACAGGCGAACACTGAAGCTTTCTTT,CASSLGQANTEAFF
.,TRBJ2-7,.,TRBV6-5,TGTGCCAGCAGAAACAGGGAGCTCTCCTACGAGCAGTACTTC,CASRNRELSYEQYF
.,TRBJ1-5,.,TRBV7-2,TGCGCCAGCAGCTTAGTCAGGGGAGGCAATCAGCCCCAGCATTTT,CASSLVRGGNQPQHF
.,TRBJ2-3,.,TRBV19,TGTGCCAGTAGTATAGGAGGGAGCCTGGGATTGACAGATACGCAGTATTTT,CASSIGGSLGLTDTQYF
.,TRBJ2-1,.,TRBV30,TGTGCCTGGATTGCCGGCTTTGGGGAGTTGTCGAATGAGCAGTTCTTC,CAWIAGFGELSNEQFF
few,TRBJ1-1,.,TRBV28,TGTGCCAGCAGTTTTCTCCCCGGGGGTACTGAAGCTTTCTTT,CASSFLPGGTEAFF
.,TRBJ2-1,TRBD2,TRBV10-3,TGTGCCATCAGGGCGGGAGTGGGCAATGAGCAGTTCTTC,CAIRAGVGNEQFF
.,TRBJ2-7,.,TRBV7-2,TGTGCCAGCAGCTTAGTGGCAGGGACCTACGAGCAGTACTTC,CASSLVAGTYEQYF
.,TRBJ2-1,.,TRBV30,TGTGCCTGGAACAGGGTTGGAGGAGATGAGCAGTTCTTC,CAWNRVGGDEQFF
.,TRBJ2-3,TRBD2,TRBV2,TGTGCCAGCAGTACCCGACTAGCCGTTAGCACAGATACGCAGTATTTT,CASSTRLAVSTDTQYF
few,TRBJ1-4,.,TRBV19,TGTGCCAGTAGTCTAGGTGGAAGGGGACTGTTTTTT,CASSLGGRGLFF
.,TRBJ1-1,.,TRBV14,TGTGCCATCAGCCAAGCCCCGTGGCGGACTGAAGCTTTCTTT,CAISQAPWRTEAFF
.,TRBJ1-1,.,TRBV5-1,TGCGCCAGCAGCGCCCGCAGGGTCGAGGCTGGTGAAGCTTTCTTT,CASSARRVEAGEAFF
.,TRBJ2-7,.,TRBV6-6,TGTGCCAGCAGCTTTACCAGTACCTACGAGCAGTACTTC,CASSFTSTYEQYF
few,TRBJ2-7,TRBD1,TRBV2,TGTGCCAGCAGTGTTGACAGGGGGCTCTACGAGCAGTACTTC,CASSVDRGLYEQYF
.,TRBJ2-7,TRBD2,TRBV28,TGTGCCAGCAGTTTACTTGCCGGGAGGGGGAGAGGCGAGCAGTACTTC,CASSLLAGRGRGEQYF
.,TRBJ2-3,.,TRBV11-1,TGTGCCAGCAGCTTAGTTATGAGGACAGATACGCAGTATTTT,CASSLVMRTDTQYF
.,TRBJ2-7,.,TRBV2,TGTGCCAGCAGTGTCGGGGTTCTCTCATGGGGAGTCTTC,CASSVGVLSWGVF
.,TRBJ1-4,.,TRBV4-2,TGTGCCAGCAGCCAAGAAGCGGGCGGAGCTGAAAAACTGTTTTTT,CASSQEAGGAEKLFF
.,TRBJ2-1,TRBD2,TRBV2,TGTGCCAGCAGCGGGACTAGCGGGACCTTTGATGAGCAGTTCTTC,CASSGTSGTFDEQFF
few,TRBJ2-7,TRBD1,TRBV6-6,TGTGCCAGCAGTATGTCCGGGACAGCGCTCTACGAGCAGTACTTC,CASSMSGTALYEQYF
.,TRBJ2-1,TRBD2,TRBV7-3,TGTGCCAGCAGCAGTACTAGCGGGAGGGTAAATGAGCAGTTCTTC,CASSSTSGRVNEQFF
.,TRBJ2-1,.,TRBV19,TGTGCCATCTCTCAGAGGGAATCCTACAATGAGCAGTTCTTC,CAISQRESYNEQFF
.,TRBJ2-1,TRBD2,TRBV6-6,TGTGCCAGCAGTTTCTTAGGGACTAGCGGTAACTCTGAGCAGTTCTTC,CASSFLGTSGNSEQFF
once,TRBJ2-7,.,TRBV9,TGTGCCAGCAGCGTAGCTTGGCCAGGCGAGCAGTACTTC,CASSVAWPGEQYF
.,TRBJ2-3,TRBD1,TRBV9,TGTGCCAGCAGCTTGGGACAGGAGGGGTATACGCAGTATTTT,CASSLGQEGYTQYF
.,TRBJ1-4,.,TRBV10-3,TGTGCCATCAAGGCGGTCCCAAATGAAAAACTGTTTTTT,CAIKAVPNEKLFF
.,TRBJ1-6,.,TRBV6-4,TGTGCCAGCAGTGAACAGGGTGGGTCACCCCTCCACTTT,CASSEQGGSPLHF
.,TRBJ2-5,.,TRBV7-2,TGTGCCAGCAGCTTAGGAACAGACCAAGAGACCCAGTACTTC,CASSLGTDQETQYF